This entry is about one T cell receptor (beta chain). The antigen it binds to is not known. It has no much larger one-base neighbor in the sample; base qualities were not kept. At the junction V is shortened by 4 bases and J by 0 bases, with 11 bases in between. Based on the germline V gene, the CDR1 and CDR2 sequences are SGDLS and YYNGEE. The CDR3 has 15 amino acids, counting the end cysteine and phenylalanine. The entry retains the CDR3 DNA only, 45 bases that are in frame from base 1. The data originate from a study of blood T cell repertoires in COVID-19 (TCRdb year 2020). Background on the whole study: Samples from collaborators originated in the United States, Italy and Spain and spanned both the acute and convalescent phases of COVID-19. The material from the prospective study consisted of cDNA or gDNA derived from T cells, B-cell-depleted T cells, or PBMCs. The dataset comprised deeply sampled blood TCRbeta repertoires from subjects exposed to, actively infected with, or recovered from COVID-19. A freely available public database, intended as a resource for researchers studying the immune response to SARS-CoV-2, is where the repertoires were released. Samples were obtained from the ongoing ImmuneRACE study (first 160 participants) and from some 1,300 subjects provided by 6 global collaborators. Sample metadata almost always included a de-identified subject ID, COVID-19 status, age in years and sex. Where available, HLA class I and class II types were obtained from metadata supplied by the sample provider rather than from assay-based typing.

Enrolling through a virtual design, the prospective study's participants ranged in age from roughly 18 to 90 years and lived across roughly 23 United States geographic areas. In the prospective study, participants were assigned to cohorts based on the clinical history participants reported in a screening survey and a study questionnaire. Recovered participants in ImmuneRACE Cohort 3 were defined as having two consecutive negative NP/OP PCR tests, clearance from a healthcare professional, or resolution of symptoms. In the prospective study, whole blood, serum and a nasopharyngeal or oropharyngeal swab were collected from each participant by mobile phlebotomists. Participants in the prospective study had the option to provide additional blood draws and questionnaires over a roughly 2-month period. Before DNA extraction, blood samples from the prospective study were shipped at room temperature or frozen.

TCRbeta CDR3 regions were amplified from genomic DNA using the immunoSEQ Assay, a bias-controlled multiplex PCR. The paper's processing steps were these. The number of nucleated cells in each sample was estimated from the amplification of reference gene primers within the assay. To quantify the absolute abundance of each unique TCRbeta CDR3 rearrangement, sequence reads were collapsed and filtered. Productive Simpson clonality was computed per sample as the square root of Simpson's diversity index over productive rearrangements. Drawn from immuneACCESS, this table holds only the in-frame rearrangements with V and J called that TCRdb kept. Clones are partly lost; checked studies trace under half to an unresolved V gene and leave the rest unexplained. The D gene and trimming were derived from the DNA, and the V and J assignments and clone size from that table. The sample contains approximately 300,000 clones, about nine tenths of them found a single time. The top ten hold approximately 5.5% of the sample.

Overall study outcomes, separate from this receptor: The quantity of clinical and demographic metadata differed by source and by participant and was supplied without curation.

Specimen: PBMCs or T cells enriched from blood (not recorded which). The chain uses TRBV9 and TRBJ2-1; the D gene identity is not certain. The receptor's source is a man aged 55 to 70 who had recovered from COVID-19. The sequenced DNA: TGTGCCAGCAGCCCAGTGGCCAGCTCCTACAATGAGCAGTTCTTC. It specifies CASSPVASSYNEQFF.